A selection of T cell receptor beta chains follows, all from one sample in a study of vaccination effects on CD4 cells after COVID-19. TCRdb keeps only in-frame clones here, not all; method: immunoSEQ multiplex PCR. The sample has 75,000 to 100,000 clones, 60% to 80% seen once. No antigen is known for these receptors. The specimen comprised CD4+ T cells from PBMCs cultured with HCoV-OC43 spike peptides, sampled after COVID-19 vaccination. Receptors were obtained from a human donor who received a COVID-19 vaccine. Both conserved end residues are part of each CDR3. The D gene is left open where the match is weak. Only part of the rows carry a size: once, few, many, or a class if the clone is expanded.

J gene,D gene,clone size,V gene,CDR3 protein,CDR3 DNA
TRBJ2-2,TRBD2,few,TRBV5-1,CASSFLAARAGELFF,TGCGCCAGCAGCTTCCTAGCGGCGAGGGCCGGGGAGCTGTTTTTT
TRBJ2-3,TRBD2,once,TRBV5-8,CASPQGLAGVPSSTDTQYF,TGTGCCAGCCCCCAGGGACTAGCGGGGGTCCCCTCTAGCACAGATACGCAGTATTTT
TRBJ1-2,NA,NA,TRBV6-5,CASKANYGYTF,TGTGCCAGCAAGGCTAACTATGGCTACACCTTC
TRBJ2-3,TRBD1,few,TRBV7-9,CASSLDRGLTDTQYF,TGTGCCAGCAGCCTGGACAGGGGGCTGACAGATACGCAGTATTTT
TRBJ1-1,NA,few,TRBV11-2,CASSLSTEAFF,TGTGCCAGCAGCTTAAGCACTGAAGCTTTCTTT
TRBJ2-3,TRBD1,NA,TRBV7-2,CASSLTGGEEDTQYF,TGTGCCAGCAGCTTAACAGGGGGCGAGGAAGATACGCAGTATTTT
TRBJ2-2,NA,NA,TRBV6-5,CASSYSGAGKVGELFF,TGTGCCAGCAGTTACTCTGGCGCGGGGAAGGTCGGGGAGCTGTTTTTT
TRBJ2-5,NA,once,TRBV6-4,CASSAGRQETQYF,TGTGCCAGCAGCGCGGGCAGACAAGAGACCCAGTACTTC
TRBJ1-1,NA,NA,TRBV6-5,CASSYMQGNTEAFF,TGTGCCAGCAGTTATATGCAGGGGAACACTGAAGCTTTCTTT
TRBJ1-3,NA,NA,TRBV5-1,CASSLAVGQPFSGNTIYF,TGCGCCAGCAGCTTGGCCGTAGGACAGCCTTTCTCTGGAAACACCATATATTTT
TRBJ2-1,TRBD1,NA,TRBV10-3,CAISDLRGTGVYNEQFF,TGTGCCATCAGTGACCTTAGAGGGACAGGGGTTTACAATGAGCAGTTCTTC
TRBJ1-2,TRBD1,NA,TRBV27,CASSTPGQGAPGYTF,TGTGCCAGCTCAACACCGGGACAGGGGGCGCCTGGCTACACCTTC
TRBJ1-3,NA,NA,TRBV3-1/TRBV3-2,CASSGRGSGNTIYF,TGTGCCAGCAGCGGACGGGGCTCTGGAAACACCATATATTTT
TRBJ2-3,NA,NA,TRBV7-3,CASSPGLGVADTQYF,TGTGCCAGCAGTCCGGGACTGGGCGTGGCAGATACGCAGTATTTT
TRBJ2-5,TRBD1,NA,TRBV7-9,CASSLLFQLGQGKETQYF,TGTGCCAGCAGCTTATTATTTCAGCTAGGACAGGGGAAAGAGACCCAGTACTTC
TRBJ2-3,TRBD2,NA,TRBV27,CASSSGTSGSTDTQYF,TGTGCCAGCAGTTCCGGGACTAGCGGGAGCACAGATACGCAGTATTTT
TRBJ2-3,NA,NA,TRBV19,CASHRDSSTDTQYF,TGTGCCAGTCACAGGGATTCTAGCACAGATACGCAGTATTTT
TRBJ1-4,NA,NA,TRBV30,CAWSPSGTPGEKLFF,TGTGCCTGGAGTCCCTCGGGGACTCCGGGTGAAAAACTGTTTTTT
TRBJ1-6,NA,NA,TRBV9,CASSVDIGRSPLHF,TGTGCCAGCAGCGTAGATATCGGGCGTTCACCCCTCCACTTT
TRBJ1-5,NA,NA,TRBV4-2,CASSQVLGSNQPQHF,TGTGCCAGCAGCCAGGTTTTAGGGTCCAATCAGCCCCAGCATTTT
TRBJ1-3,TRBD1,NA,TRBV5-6,CASSLDRRSGNTIYF,TGTGCCAGCAGCCTGGACAGGCGCTCTGGAAACACCATATATTTT
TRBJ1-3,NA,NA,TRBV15,CATRRSSGNTIYF,TGTGCCACCAGGAGAAGCTCTGGAAACACCATATATTTT
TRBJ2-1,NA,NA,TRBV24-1,CATSDFSSASRARDEQFF,TGTGCCACCAGTGATTTTTCTTCCGCCTCGAGGGCCCGGGATGAGCAGTTCTTC
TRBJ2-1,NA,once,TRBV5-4,CASSLGERGYNEQFF,TGTGCCAGCAGCTTGGGGGAGAGGGGCTACAATGAGCAGTTCTTC
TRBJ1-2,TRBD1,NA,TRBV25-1,CASSEINLGQGYGYTF,TGTGCCAGCAGTGAGATAAACTTGGGACAGGGTTATGGCTACACCTTC
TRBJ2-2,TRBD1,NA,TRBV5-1,CASSTGDTGELFF,TGCGCCAGCAGCACAGGGGACACCGGGGAGCTGTTTTTT
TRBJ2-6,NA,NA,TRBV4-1,CASSQRTSGANVLTF,TGCGCCAGCAGCCAACGGACATCTGGGGCCAACGTCCTGACTTTC
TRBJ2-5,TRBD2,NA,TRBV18,CASSSTLAGVGTQYF,TGTGCCAGCTCATCGACCCTAGCGGGGGTGGGGACCCAGTACTTC
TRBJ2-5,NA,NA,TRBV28,CASSEGGRRETQYF,TGTGCCAGCAGTGAGGGGGGGCGGAGGGAGACCCAGTACTTC
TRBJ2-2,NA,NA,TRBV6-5,CASSYPRFGGGELFF,TGTGCCAGCAGTTACCCTCGGTTCGGCGGCGGGGAGCTGTTTTTT
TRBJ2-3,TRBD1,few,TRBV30,CAWSRGQKKITDTQYF,TGTGCCTGGAGTAGGGGACAGAAGAAGATCACAGATACGCAGTATTTT
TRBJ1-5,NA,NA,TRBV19,CASSIDRAGNQPQHF,TGTGCCAGTAGTATAGACAGGGCTGGCAATCAGCCCCAGCATTTT
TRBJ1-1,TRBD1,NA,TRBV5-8,CASPEALTGDRTEAFF,TGTGCCAGCCCGGAGGCGCTGACAGGGGATAGAACTGAAGCTTTCTTT
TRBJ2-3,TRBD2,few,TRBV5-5,CASSGGLGGYTQYF,TGTGCCAGCAGCGGGGGACTAGGGGGGTATACGCAGTATTTT
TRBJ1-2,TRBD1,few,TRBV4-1,CASHATGAYGYTF,TGCGCCAGCCATGCGACAGGGGCGTATGGCTACACCTTC